The rows below give T cell receptor beta chains drawn from one sample of a study of graft-versus-host responses after intestinal transplantation. The data were produced by immunoSEQ multiplex PCR, yet TCRdb's version contains in-frame clones alone and is incomplete. In the table there are some 90,000 clones, approximately 90% of which are singletons. These receptors' targets are unknown. The source material was unstimulated CD8+ T cells sorted from spleen or lymph node cells, sampled before transplant. The receptors were sampled from a human donor who was the organ donor for an intestinal transplant. CDR3s leave out the opening cysteine and the closing phenylalanine or tryptophan.

TRBJ2-7,10,TRBV6-1,ASSEAGAEQY
TRBJ1-2,10,TRBV19,ASSTPIYGYT
TRBJ1-1,13,TRBV5-6,ASSLGLGGGTEAF
TRBJ2-7,14,TRBV7-2,ASSLYKGQLLYEQY
TRBJ2-7,12,TRBV19,ASSMGLPSYEQY
TRBJ2-5,11,TRBV11-2,ASSLGVLETQY
TRBJ2-7,12,TRBV19,ASTVAGGSYEQY
TRBJ1-1,12,TRBV4-3,ASSPGQMNTEAF
TRBJ1-5,13,TRBV28,ASSLNRVWNQPQH
TRBJ2-7,14,TRBV18,ASSRRQGVGSYEQY
TRBJ2-1,14,TRBV5-4,ASSWGLAGGPNEQF
TRBJ2-1,11,TRBV7-7,ASSFRQGNEQF
TRBJ1-4,14,TRBV27,ASRGRDRGSNEKLF
TRBJ1-1,11,TRBV4-2,ASSHQGNTEAF
TRBJ2-7,10,TRBV7-9,ASSLVHNEQY
TRBJ2-7,11,TRBV6-5,ATTSGTGVEQY
TRBJ2-1,13,TRBV29-1,SVEFPLDAYNEQF
TRBJ2-1,13,TRBV4-2,ASSQADRVLDEQF
TRBJ2-5,13,TRBV6-5,ASTEDRGRQETQY
TRBJ1-5,11,TRBV2,ASSDIGRQPQH
TRBJ2-7,13,TRBV11-2,ASSLEFSESYEQY
TRBJ1-2,11,TRBV25-1,AMLGGTNYGYT
TRBJ1-2,9,TRBV6-6,ASSSVNGYT
TRBJ2-7,11,TRBV6-6,ASSYPQGEEQY
TRBJ1-5,10,TRBV13,ASSRGNQPQH
TRBJ2-5,14,TRBV11-2,ASSSMRVGVQETQY
TRBJ2-7,10,TRBV5-5,ASSGVIYEQY
TRBJ2-7,12,TRBV7-9,ASSFWDRGYEQY
TRBJ1-4,13,TRBV6-5,ASSPSGATNEKLF
TRBJ1-1,10,TRBV10-3,AISSRGAEAF
TRBJ1-5,11,TRBV15,ATSRQGSQPQH
TRBJ2-5,12,TRBV5-6,ASSLWNGRETQY
TRBJ2-5,13,TRBV7-9,ASSPTGGQRKTQY
TRBJ2-7,13,TRBV7-9,ASSYDSGAFYEQY
TRBJ2-4,16,TRBV10-3,AISESESRGQRADIQY
TRBJ2-3,13,TRBV2,ASRETGYSTDTQY
TRBJ2-2,14,TRBV9,ASSVGPGRSTGELF
TRBJ1-1,13,TRBV6-5,ASSLQSGGYTEAF
TRBJ1-2,11,TRBV19,ASWGGILKGYT
TRBJ1-1,12,TRBV9,ASSVEGVKSEAF
TRBJ1-1,13,TRBV27,ASSQLRHGVYEAF
TRBJ2-1,13,TRBV9,ASSVGLVRSDEQF
TRBJ2-1,13,TRBV4-2,ASSARLAGNNEQF
TRBJ1-6,16,TRBV7-9,ASQPPGNSVLYNSPLH
TRBJ2-3,20,TRBV4-1,ASSQVFMFGRGGPFSTDTQY
TRBJ1-1,11,TRBV6-1,ASSFDWNTEAF
TRBJ2-5,12,TRBV9,ASSVLAHQETQY
TRBJ1-6,13,TRBV27,ASTETGGSRSPLH
TRBJ1-3,13,TRBV14,ASSLDRGSGNTIY
TRBJ1-6,16,TRBV4-2,ASSQDPVARAHNSPLH
TRBJ2-1,13,TRBV6-1,ASSETSGDGNEQF
TRBJ2-3,13,TRBV9,ASSVSGGPTDTQY
TRBJ1-2,13,TRBV4-1,ASSPSQGTDYGYT
TRBJ2-7,11,TRBV5-1,ASSFGSSYEQY
TRBJ2-7,11,TRBV6-1,ASSERQGYEQY
TRBJ1-1,10,TRBV10-3,AIKDRNTEAF
TRBJ2-1,12,TRBV7-2,ASRSGGLYNEQF
TRBJ2-1,12,TRBV11-2,ASSWTSGDNEQF
TRBJ2-7,11,TRBV7-7,ASSPGQGYEQY
TRBJ1-1,12,TRBV30,AWSDTGEGTEAF